Following are 2 T cell receptor beta chains from one sample sequenced in a study of cytomegalovirus exposure and HLA in healthy donors. Both 60 Vbeta primers and 13 Jbeta primers went into the PCR. Sequencing used immunoSEQ multiplex PCR; TCRdb keeps in-frame clones, though not all of them. This table holds around 150,000 clones, around 84% found once. The sequencing sample was made of PBMCs. Source of these receptors: a man aged 50-60 years in good health and CMV-seronegative.

The chain joins TRBV19 to TRBJ1-5, with D possibly TRBD1 on 5 matching bases. Trimming removed 2 bases at V and 2 bases at J, with 13 bases between. Germline assignment: CDR1 LNHDA and CDR2 SQIVND (reference sequence). The CDR3 is 16 residues long. CDR3 sequence: CASSISAAGGNQPQHF. CDR3 bases: TGTGCCAGTAGTATAAGCGCTGCGGGGGGCAATCAGCCCCAGCATTTT.

V gene TRBV30 combines with J gene TRBJ1-4; D is perhaps TRBD1 (5 bases). Trimming took off 2 bases at V and 3 bases at J, with 10 bases between the two ends. This CDR3 spans 14 amino acids. The V gene's germline CDR1 is GTSNPN and CDR2 SVGIG (reference sequence). The CDR3 sequence is CAWSTGGANEKLFF. CDR3 coding DNA: TGTGCCTGGAGTACGGGGGGTGCTAATGAAAAACTGTTTTTT.